These T cell receptor beta chains were read from a single sample in a study of T cells after yellow fever vaccination. TCRdb called the 5' RACE reads again in MiXCR, with one record for every CDR3 protein. The repertoire holds 300,000 or so distinct CDR3 sequences, with about an eighth as singletons. The specimen was CD4+ T cells sorted from PBMCs, collected 45 days after the yellow fever booster vaccination. Receptor source: a young man who received the YFV17D yellow fever vaccine. Each CDR3 is given with its conserved first and last residue. The order of the fields is J gene, D gene, V gene, clone size, CDR3 DNA, CDR3 protein. A D gene is named only where the DNA matches it firmly. Some rows have no size entry. The others give once, few or many, or a class for an expanded clone.

>TRBJ1-6|-|TRBV3-1|-
TGTGCCAGCAGCCAAGGATGGACACCCGGCCCGAATTCACCCCTCCACTTT
CASSQGWTPGPNSPLHF
>TRBJ2-5|-|TRBV5-1|few
TGCGCCAGCAGCCTCTTGTCGTACCAAGAGACCCAGTACTTC
CASSLLSYQETQYF
>TRBJ2-6|-|TRBV12-3/TRBV12-4|-
TGTGCCAGCAGTGAAAACTCTGGGGCCAACGTCCTGACTTTC
CASSENSGANVLTF
>TRBJ2-1|TRBD2|TRBV7-3|-
TGTGCCAGCAGCCTTAGCGGGAGTGGGAGTGAGCAGTTCTTC
CASSLSGSGSEQFF
>TRBJ2-1|-|TRBV7-9|many
TGTGCCAGCAGCCAAACTGGGAATGAGCAGTTCTTC
CASSQTGNEQFF
>TRBJ2-2|-|TRBV5-1|-
TGCGTCAGCAGCGGTCGTTGGGGGGCGAACACCGGGGAGCTGTTTTTT
CVSSGRWGANTGELFF
>TRBJ2-7|-|TRBV7-2|many
TGTGCCAGCAGCTTAAGGTCCGCATACGAGCAGTACTTC
CASSLRSAYEQYF
>TRBJ2-7|-|TRBV20-1|-
TGCAGTGCTGTGAGACCGGGTGATATCTACGAGCAGTACTTC
CSAVRPGDIYEQYF
>TRBJ2-1|TRBD2|TRBV28|-
TGTGCCAGCAGTCTGGGAGAGGGTAGCGGGAGATGGAATGAGCAGTTCTTC
CASSLGEGSGRWNEQFF
>TRBJ2-3|-|TRBV25-1|-
TGTGCCAGCAGTCGTCTAGCCGTAGATACGCAGTATTTT
CASSRLAVDTQYF
>TRBJ1-6|-|TRBV12-3/TRBV12-4|few
TGTGCCAGCAAGGGCCCGAACTATAATTCACCCCTCCACTTT
CASKGPNYNSPLHF
>TRBJ2-7|-|TRBV6-1|-
TGTGCCAGCAGCCACCAGGGCGATGAGAGAGGCGAGCAGTACTTC
CASSHQGDERGEQYF
>TRBJ2-7|TRBD2|TRBV6-5|-
TGTGCCAGCAGTCGACTCGGGACTAGCGAATACGAGCAGTACTTC
CASSRLGTSEYEQYF
>TRBJ1-5|TRBD1|TRBV12-3/TRBV12-4|few
TGTGCCAGCTCCGGGACAGGGACCAATCAGCCCCAGCATTTT
CASSGTGTNQPQHF
>TRBJ2-5|-|TRBV20-1|few
TGCAGTGCTAGAGTAAAAGCGTACCAAGAGACCCAGTACTTC
CSARVKAYQETQYF
>TRBJ2-1|TRBD2|TRBV20-1|few
TGCTGTGCTGTGGGACTTAGCGGGAGACTCGACTACAATGAGCAGTTCTTC
CCAVGLSGRLDYNEQFF
>TRBJ2-3|TRBD1|TRBV5-1|-
TGCGCCAGCAGACTTGGACAGGCAGATACGCAGTATTTT
CASRLGQADTQYF
>TRBJ2-1|TRBD2|TRBV20-1|few
TGCAGTGCCCTCAAGAGGCGGGGGGGCTACAATGAGCAGTTCTTC
CSALKRRGGYNEQFF
>TRBJ1-1|TRBD1|TRBV6-1|-
TGTGCCAGCAGTCAGCCCCCGGGACAGGGATCTGAAGCTTTCTTT
CASSQPPGQGSEAFF
>TRBJ2-3|TRBD2|TRBV5-1|few
TGCGCCAGCAGCCGCACCGGGACTAGCGGGATTCGCACAGATACGCAGTATTTT
CASSRTGTSGIRTDTQYF
>TRBJ2-1|-|TRBV7-2|few
TGTGCCAGCAGCCAAAGGGCATCCATCCTCTACAATGAGCAGTTCTTC
CASSQRASILYNEQFF
>TRBJ2-5|TRBD2|TRBV20-1|few
TGCAGTGCCTTGTCGACTAGCCCGGAGACCCAGTACTTC
CSALSTSPETQYF
>TRBJ2-7|-|TRBV20-1|-
TGCAGTGCGCGACAGGCGGACGAGCAGTACTTC
CSARQADEQYF
>TRBJ2-2|TRBD2|TRBV2|few
TGTGCCAGCAGTGTCGAGCGGGGGACCGGGGAGCTGTTTTTT
CASSVERGTGELFF
>TRBJ2-7|TRBD2|TRBV11-2|-
TGTGCCAGCAGCTTAGGGACTAGACTCGAGCAGTACTTC
CASSLGTRLEQYF
>TRBJ2-7|TRBD2|TRBV5-1|few
TGCGCCAGCAGCTTGGGCCTAGCGGGATTCGACGAGCAGTACTTC
CASSLGLAGFDEQYF
>TRBJ2-3|TRBD1|TRBV27|-
TGTGCCAGCAGTTCAGGGCAGGGGGCGGGTTTCGGGGATACGCAGTATTTT
CASSSGQGAGFGDTQYF
>TRBJ1-6|-|TRBV7-8|-
TGTGCCAGCAGCTCGTTGGGGGGGGGCACTGGAAATTCACCCCTCCACTTT
CASSSLGGGTGNSPLHF
>TRBJ1-4|-|TRBV7-9|-
TGTGCCAGCAGCTTGACGGCTGAAAAACTGTTTTTT
CASSLTAEKLFF
>TRBJ2-4|-|TRBV5-1|few
TGCGCCAGCAGCTTGGCCAATCCAACCAAAAACATTCAGTACTTC
CASSLANPTKNIQYF
>TRBJ2-7|TRBD2|TRBV29-1|few
TGCAGCGTCTCCTCGGGACTAGCGGGGAGCGAGCAGTACTTC
CSVSSGLAGSEQYF
>TRBJ2-3|-|TRBV20-1|few
TGCAGTGCTAGAGATCTGTTCGGGACAGATACGCAGTATTTT
CSARDLFGTDTQYF
>TRBJ2-7|-|TRBV6-5|-
TGTGCCAGCAGTACCTTAGGAGACGAGCAGTACTTC
CASSTLGDEQYF
>TRBJ2-5|-|TRBV7-2|few
TGTGCCAGCAGCACTGACGTCGCCCAAGAGACCCAGTACTTC
CASSTDVAQETQYF
>TRBJ2-1|TRBD2|TRBV3-1|few
TGTGCCAGCAGCCGATTGACTAGCGGGAGTTTGGATGAGCAGTTCTTC
CASSRLTSGSLDEQFF
>TRBJ2-5|-|TRBV15|-
TGTGCCACCAGCAGCGGGAGCCAGCAAGAGACCCAGTACTTC
CATSSGSQQETQYF
>TRBJ2-3|TRBD2|TRBV7-2|-
TGTGCCAGCAGCTCCTATTGGCTAGCGGGACGCGATACGCAGTATTTT
CASSSYWLAGRDTQYF
>TRBJ2-1|TRBD2|TRBV5-1|many
TGCGCCAGCAGCTTGCTAGCGGGAAACAATGAGCAGTTCTTC
CASSLLAGNNEQFF
>TRBJ2-7|-|TRBV6-2/TRBV6-3|-
TGTACCAGCAGTTACTACCACGAGCAGTACTTC
CTSSYYHEQYF
>TRBJ2-2|-|TRBV9|few
TGTGCCAGCAGCCCTCGGGTGAATACCGGGGAGCTGTTTTTT
CASSPRVNTGELFF
>TRBJ2-7|TRBD2|TRBV7-2|few
TGTGCCAGCAGCTCCGCTAGCGGGATTGCCCGGGGCGAGCAGTACTTC
CASSSASGIARGEQYF
>TRBJ1-1|-|TRBV6-1|-
TGTGCCAGCCTAACCCCAACTGTCGGGGGCCTGATGTATACTGAAGCTTTCTTT
CASLTPTVGGLMYTEAFF